Following are 26 T cell receptor beta chains from one sample sequenced in a study of long-term antiretroviral therapy in people with HIV. With survey level as its setting, the immunoSEQ assay was v3.0. Generated by immunoSEQ multiplex PCR, the TCRdb table keeps only in-frame clones and is missing some. This table holds tens of thousands of clones, about 84% found once. This specimen consisted of unsorted PBMCs, obtained 0.5 years before starting antiretroviral therapy. These receptor sequences come from a man aged 40-55 years with HIV.

The chain has TRBV6-6 and TRBJ1-2; the match to TRBD1 covers 9 bases. CDR3 length: 14 residues. CDR1 is MNHNY, CDR2 SVGAGI, per germline (reference sequence). V trimming: 5 bases; J trimming: 4 bases; junction bases outside the gene matches: 5. CDR3 coding DNA: TGTGCCAGCAGTCCGGGACAGGGTACCTATGGCTACACCTTC. This gives the protein CASSPGQGTYGYTF.

V gene TRBV5-1 combines with J gene TRBJ1-1; tentative D call: TRBD1 (6 bases). The CDR3 is 15 residues long. Germline loops: CDR1 SGHRS, CDR2 YFSETQ. Trimming took 4 bases from V and 0 from J, leaving 13 bases between them. CDR3 DNA: TGCGCCAGCAGCAATACACAGGGTCTGAACACTGAAGCTTTCTTT. This sequence encodes CASSNTQGLNTEAFF.

By sample fraction, this clone is large (0.1 to 1%). The genes are TRBV19 and TRBJ1-1, with D hard to call. The length of the CDR3 is 11 residues. The germline V and J ends were trimmed by 7 bases and 7 bases, with 10 bases remaining between them. CDR1 and CDR2 from the germline V gene are LNHDA and SQIVND (reference sequence). The CDR3 is CASTVFGEAFF. The CDR3 bases are TGTGCCAGTACTGTTTTTGGTGAAGCTTTCTTT.

This clone was counted a few times. The CDR3 loop reads CASSAGTGNIQYF. DNA of the CDR3: TGTGCCAGCAGTGCGGGGACAGGAAACATTCAGTACTTC. The genes are TRBV28 and TRBJ2-4, with 8 nucleotides matching TRBD1. This CDR3 is 13 amino acids long. V gave up 5 bases and J gave up 6 bases; unmatched junction bases: 3. Germline V CDR1 and CDR2: MDHEN, SYDVKM.

Regarding this clone: The junction departs from the called germline gene at one end, perhaps through a read error. The V and J genes are TRBV19 and TRBJ1-1; 8 bases map to TRBD1. There are 16 residues in the CDR3. CDR1 and CDR2 from the germline V gene are LNHDA and SQIVND (reference sequence). CDR3 nucleotide sequence: TGTGCCAGTAATATACCGCTAGGACAGGGGAACACTGAAGCTTTCTTT. Its translation is CASNIPLGQGNTEAFF.

J is TRBJ1-1 and V is TRBV7-2; TRBD1 matches 8 bases. Germline CDR1 and CDR2: SGHTA and FQGNSA. The V segment lost 5 bases and the J segment 3 bases; nucleotides outside the gene matches: 5. The CDR3 is 14 amino acids. The CDR3 here is CASSPRDRYTEAFF. CDR3 bases: TGTGCCAGCAGCCCGCGGGACAGGTACACTGAAGCTTTCTTT.

This clone was detected only once. The chain recombines TRBV5-1 with TRBJ2-1; 9 positions agree with TRBD1. J was trimmed by 9 bases and V by 4 bases; bases with no gene match: 8. Germline V gives CDR1 SGHRS, CDR2 YFSETQ. CDR3 length equals 14 residues. The CDR3 nucleotides are TGCGCCAGCAGCACAGGACAGGGGATCGGTGAGCAGTTCTTC. Its protein product is CASSTGQGIGEQFF.

V and J are TRBV5-1 and TRBJ1-2; perhaps TRBD1 as D (5 bases). V gave up 4 bases and J gave up 4 bases, with 17 bases separating them. The length of the CDR3 is 15 residues. Germline assignment: CDR1 SGHRS and CDR2 YFSETQ. CDR3 loop: CASSPYPTDFYGYTF. The CDR3 DNA reads as TGCGCCAGCAGCCCCTACCCGACAGATTTCTATGGCTACACCTTC.

The chain employs TRBV7-3 and TRBJ2-5, with D possibly being TRBD1 or TRBD2 (6 bases each). The CDR3 contains 15 residues. Per germline, CDR1 SGHTA and CDR2 FQGTGA. The germline V and J ends were trimmed by 1 base and 5 bases, with 14 bases remaining between them. In DNA form, the CDR3 reads TGTGCCAGCAGCTTAAGGGTAACAGGGAGGGAGACCCAGTACTTC. The encoded protein is CASSLRVTGRETQYF.

The chain is built from TRBV5-1 and TRBJ2-2, with 7 bases that match TRBD1. Germline lookup yields CDR1 SGHRS and CDR2 YFSETQ. The CDR3 runs to 16 residues. V trimming: 4 bases; J trimming: 2 bases; junction bases outside the gene matches: 8. CDR3: CASSLRDRANTGELFF. CDR3 nucleotides: TGCGCCAGCAGCCTCCGGGACAGAGCAAACACCGGGGAGCTGTTTTTT.

The chain carries TRBV9 and TRBJ2-4; 7 bases are a match to TRBD2. CDR3 size: 15 residues. The germline CDR1 and CDR2 sequences are SGDLS and YYNGEE. V was pared by 4 bases and J by 8 bases, with 12 bases of the junction left unmatched. For the CDR3, the DNA is TGTGCCAGCAGCTTCAGAGGGAGGGAGGTGGACATTCAGTACTTC. It translates to CASSFRGREVDIQYF. Supplemented by reference TRBV9 and TRBJ2-4, the full variable domain reads DSGVTQTPKHLITATGQRVTLRCSPRSGDLSVYWYQQSLDQGLQFLIQYYNGEERAKGNILERFSAQQFPDLHSELNLSSLELGDSALYFCASSFRGREVDIQYFGAGTRLSVL.

The chain uses TRBV28 and TRBJ1-4; D gene unclear. CDR1 is MDHEN, CDR2 SYDVKM, per germline. The CDR3 sequence is 12 residues long. V was shortened by 11 bases and J by 6 bases, with 13 bases between the two germline ends. CDR3 loop: CAAGRIDEKLFF. The CDR3 DNA sequence: TGTGCCGCGGGAAGGATTGATGAAAAACTGTTTTTT.

The gene calls are TRBV7-8 and TRBJ2-4; TRBD1 matches 9 bases. The CDR3 is made up of 17 amino acids. V shed 5 bases and J 0 bases; nucleotides not matched to a gene: 8. Germline-derived CDR1 and CDR2 are SGHVS and FQNEAQ. Here the CDR3 DNA reads TGTGCCAGCAGCCGAGACAGGGGGGAGGGAGCCAAAAACATTCAGTACTTC. This codes for CASSRDRGEGAKNIQYF.

The chain carries TRBV30 and TRBJ2-2, with D maybe TRBD2 (6 bases). Germline CDR1 reads GTSNPN; CDR2 reads SVGIG (reference sequence). V dropped 2 bases and J dropped 1 base, with 11 bases sitting between them. The CDR3 consists of 15 residues. The CDR3 nucleotides are TGTGCCTGGAGTTTGGGGGGAGGGAACACCGGGGAGCTGTTTTTT. Protein sequence: CAWSLGGGNTGELFF.

The chain links TRBV5-8 to TRBJ2-7, with 9 nucleotides matching TRBD1. The germline V gene encodes CDR1 SGHTS and CDR2 YDEGEE. This CDR3 contains 19 residues. Trimming at V came to 5 bases and at J to 3 bases, leaving 21 bases not matched to a gene. The DNA of the CDR3 is TGTGCCAGCAGAGGGGGCCGGGACAGGGTTCTAGGGCTCCACTACGAGCAGTACTTC. It translates to CASRGGRDRVLGLHYEQYF.

Only one count was recorded for this clone. CDR3 in amino acids: CASRNRGLDTEAFF. The CDR3 DNA follows: TGTGCCAGCAGAAACAGGGGCCTGGATACTGAAGCTTTCTTT. The chain is built from TRBV27 and TRBJ1-1, with 7 bases identical to TRBD1. Germline V gives CDR1 MNHEY, CDR2 SMNVEV (reference sequence). V was pared by 6 bases and J by 5 bases, with 9 bases of the junction left unmatched. The CDR3 has 14 amino acids.

The chain is built from TRBV19 and TRBJ1-2; 10 bases agree with TRBD1. Germline CDR1 reads LNHDA; CDR2 reads SQIVND (reference sequence). Germline trimming cut 5 bases from V and 8 bases from J; bases unmatched to any gene: 8. CDR3 size: 14 residues. The CDR3 sequence: CASSLTGGVGGYTF. CDR3 coding DNA: TGTGCCAGTAGTTTGACAGGGGGCGTAGGCGGCTACACCTTC.

V usage is TRBV9 and J usage is TRBJ2-3, with D perhaps given as TRBD1 or TRBD2 (7 bases each). V lost 0 bases and J 1 base, leaving 12 bases between the germline ends. From germline, CDR1 is SGDLS and CDR2 YYNGEE. The CDR3 runs to 16 residues. In nucleotides, the CDR3 is TGTGCCAGCAGCGTAGAGGGAGGGGGCGGCACAGATACGCAGTATTTT. Its protein is CASSVEGGGGTDTQYF.

This sequence joins TRBV4-2 and TRBJ2-7; D is undetermined. V lost 0 bases and J lost 2, with 14 bases in between. Germline V gene sequence: CDR1 LGHNA, CDR2 YNFKEQ. This CDR3 has 16 amino acids. In nucleotides, the CDR3 is TGTGCCAGCAGCCAAGATAAGCCCGGGTCCGCCTACGAGCAGTACTTC. This translates into CASSQDKPGSAYEQYF.

The CDR3 is CASSKGWGTGELFF. The CDR3 nucleotides are TGTGCCAGCAGTAAGGGTTGGGGCACCGGGGAGCTGTTTTTT. This chain connects TRBV6-1 to TRBJ2-2, with D unclear. Deletions cut 5 bases from V and 4 bases from J, with 11 bases between. The V gene's germline CDR1 is MNHNS and CDR2 SASEGT. This CDR3 is 14 amino acids long.

This clone has just one count. This chain connects TRBV10-3 to TRBJ1-2; 9 nucleotides agree with TRBD1. The length of the CDR3 is 14 residues. V dropped 10 bases and J dropped 4; count of bases not matched to a gene: 10. Germline CDR1 and CDR2: ENHRY and SYGVKD. The CDR3 region is CATQPGQGGYGYTF. In nucleotides, the CDR3 is TGTGCCACCCAACCGGGACAGGGAGGCTATGGCTACACCTTC.

The chain couples TRBV4-3 to TRBJ1-5; no clear D gene. Trimming removed 1 base at V and 7 bases at J, with 17 bases between. Germline loops: CDR1 LGHNA, CDR2 YSLEER. This CDR3 is 16 amino acids long. The CDR3 protein is CASSQGLAGAGQPQHF. The DNA of the CDR3 is TGCGCCAGCAGCCAAGGACTCGCAGGCGCCGGACAGCCCCAGCATTTT.

The genes are TRBV7-9 and TRBJ2-1; the D is unclear. CDR1 and CDR2 from the germline V gene are SEHNR and FQNEAQ (reference sequence). The V end lost 4 bases, the J end lost 0 bases, and 13 bases lay between the germline ends. The CDR3 covers 16 residues. In nucleotides, the CDR3 is TGTGCCAGCAGCTCCACGGGCCTGAGCTCCTACAATGAGCAGTTCTTC. It encodes CASSSTGLSSYNEQFF.

This chain connects TRBV5-1 to TRBJ2-7, with TRBD2 identical over 9 bases. The CDR3 sequence is 15 residues long. CDR1 SGHRS and CDR2 YFSETQ come from the germline V gene. The V and J ends lost 2 bases and 5 bases, in that order; junction bases with no gene match: 8. CDR3 nucleotides: TGCGCCAGCAGCTTTAACGCGGGGGGGTCCCACGAGCAGTACTTC. As protein: CASSFNAGGSHEQYF.

By frequency in the sample, this clone is medium-sized. The chain has TRBV7-9 and TRBJ2-7; 8 bases are a match to TRBD1. The CDR3 runs to 15 residues. CDR1 and CDR2 (germline): SEHNR, FQNEAQ (reference sequence). The V gene end was trimmed by 3 bases and the J gene end by 4 bases; junction bases not matched to a gene: 8. CDR3 sequence reads: CASSFFGDRSYEQYF. The CDR3 DNA is TGTGCCAGCAGCTTTTTCGGGGACAGGAGTTACGAGCAGTACTTC.

The rearrangement joins TRBV28 to TRBJ1-1; D is unresolved. The germline V gene encodes CDR1 MDHEN and CDR2 SYDVKM. This CDR3 region has 12 residues. V lost 6 bases and J 1 base, leaving 6 bases between the germline ends. CDR3 DNA: TGTGCCAGCAGCACCGCGAACACTGAAGCTTTCTTT. Amino acid sequence: CASSTANTEAFF. The complete variable domain, with remaining parts taken from reference TRBV28 and TRBJ1-1, reads DVKVTQSSRYLVKRTGEKVFLECVQDMDHENMFWYRQDPGLGLRLIYFSYDVKMKEKGDIPEGYSVSREKKERFSLILESASTNQTSMYLCASSTANTEAFFGQGTRLTVV.